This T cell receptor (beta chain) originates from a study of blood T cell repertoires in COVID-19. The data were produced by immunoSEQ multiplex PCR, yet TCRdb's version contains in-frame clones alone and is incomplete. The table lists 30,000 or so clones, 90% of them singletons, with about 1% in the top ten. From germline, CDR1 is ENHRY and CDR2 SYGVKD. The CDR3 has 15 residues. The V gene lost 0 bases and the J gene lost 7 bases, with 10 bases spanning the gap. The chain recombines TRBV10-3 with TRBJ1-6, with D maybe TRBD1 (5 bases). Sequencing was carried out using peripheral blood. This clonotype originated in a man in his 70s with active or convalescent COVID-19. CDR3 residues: CAISESSGHNSPLHF. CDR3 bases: TGTGCCATCAGTGAGTCATCAGGGCACAATTCACCCCTCCACTTT.